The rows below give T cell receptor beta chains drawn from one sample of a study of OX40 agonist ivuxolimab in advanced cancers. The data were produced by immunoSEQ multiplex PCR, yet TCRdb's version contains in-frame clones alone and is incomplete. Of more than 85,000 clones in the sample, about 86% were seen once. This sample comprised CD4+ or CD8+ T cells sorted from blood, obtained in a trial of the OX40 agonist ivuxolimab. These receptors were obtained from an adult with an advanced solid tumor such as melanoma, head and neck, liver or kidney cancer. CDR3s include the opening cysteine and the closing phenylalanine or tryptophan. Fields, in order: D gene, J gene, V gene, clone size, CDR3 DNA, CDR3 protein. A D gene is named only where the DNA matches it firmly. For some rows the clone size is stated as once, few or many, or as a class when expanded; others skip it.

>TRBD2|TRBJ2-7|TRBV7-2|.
TGTGCCAGCAGCCGCGGACTAGCGGAAAGCTCCTACGAGCAGTACTTC
CASSRGLAESSYEQYF
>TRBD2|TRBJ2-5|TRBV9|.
TGTGCCAGCAGCGCGGGGCGGGGGGCTAGCCAAGAGACCCAGTACTTC
CASSAGRGASQETQYF
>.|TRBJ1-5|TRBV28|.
TGTGCCAGCAGTTTGGGTGGGAGCGGCAATCAGCCCCAGCATTTT
CASSLGGSGNQPQHF
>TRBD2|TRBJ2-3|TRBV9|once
TGTGCCAGCAGCGTACTAGCGGGGGCCCGGGGAGATACGCAGTATTTT
CASSVLAGARGDTQYF
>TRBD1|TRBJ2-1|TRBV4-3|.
TGCGCCAGCAGCCAAGACTGGTGGGGACAGGGTAGAAATGAGCAGTTCTTC
CASSQDWWGQGRNEQFF
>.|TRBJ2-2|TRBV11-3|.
TGTGCCAGCAGCCCGTTCTACGGGTCCGGGGAGCTGTTTTTT
CASSPFYGSGELFF
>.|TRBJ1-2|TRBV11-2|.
TGTGCCAGCAGCTCAGGGTTAAAGGACCGCCCTAACTATGGCTACACCTTC
CASSSGLKDRPNYGYTF
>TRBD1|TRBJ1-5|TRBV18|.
TGTGCCAGCTCACTCAAAACGACAGGGGGTCAGCCCCAGCATTTT
CASSLKTTGGQPQHF
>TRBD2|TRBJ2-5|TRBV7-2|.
TGTGCCAGCAGCTTAGCTCCGGGACTAGGAAAAATTGGGACCCAGTACTTC
CASSLAPGLGKIGTQYF
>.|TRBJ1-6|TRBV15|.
TGTGCCACCAGCCGCCGGGACAAGACTTCACCCCTCCACTTT
CATSRRDKTSPLHF
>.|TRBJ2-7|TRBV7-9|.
TGTGCCAGCAGCCCCAGGGGCCCATACGAGCAGTACTTC
CASSPRGPYEQYF
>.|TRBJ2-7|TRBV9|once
TGTGCCAGCAGCCCTTCGCCCGGGACGGGGGTTCGGTACGAGCAGTACTTC
CASSPSPGTGVRYEQYF
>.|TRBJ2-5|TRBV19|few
TGTGCCAGTACCGACAGGTTCTCTGTAGAGACCCAGTACTTC
CASTDRFSVETQYF
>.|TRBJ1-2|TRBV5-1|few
TGCGCCAGCAGCTTGACCGTGGGGGGCTCCAGCGGCTACACCTTC
CASSLTVGGSSGYTF
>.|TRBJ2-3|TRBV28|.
TGTGCCAGCAGTTTGGGCACCGTACAGTCGCAGTATTTT
CASSLGTVQSQYF
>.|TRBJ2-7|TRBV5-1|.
TGCGCCAGCAGCTTGGCCCCCGGCACGGAGCAGTACTTC
CASSLAPGTEQYF
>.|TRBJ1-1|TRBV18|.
TGTGCCAGCTCACCAACCTTCGGATGGGGCACTGAAGCTTTCTTT
CASSPTFGWGTEAFF
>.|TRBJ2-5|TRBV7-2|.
TGTGCCAGCAGCGCTGGGAGATACCAAGAGACCCAGTACTTC
CASSAGRYQETQYF
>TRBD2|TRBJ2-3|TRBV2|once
TGTGCCAGCAGTCGTCCGGGCTCTGGGACTAGCGGGGGGGTGGCAGATACGCAGTATTTT
CASSRPGSGTSGGVADTQYF
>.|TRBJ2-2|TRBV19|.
TGTGCCAGTACCCAACTCGCAGGGACCGGGGAGCTGTTTTTT
CASTQLAGTGELFF
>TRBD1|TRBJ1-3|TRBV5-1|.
TGCGCCAGCAGCCCTACCCCAGGGGGCACTGGAAACACCATATATTTT
CASSPTPGGTGNTIYF
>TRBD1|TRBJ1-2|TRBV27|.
TGTGCCAGCGCAGTTTCGGGCCAGCGAGGGGGCAGGGGCTACACCTTC
CASAVSGQRGGRGYTF
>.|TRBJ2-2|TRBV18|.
TGTGCCAGCTCCCCTCTTTTTTATGAGGGCGAGGTCACCGGGGAGCTGTTTTTT
CASSPLFYEGEVTGELFF
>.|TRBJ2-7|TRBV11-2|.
TGTGCCAGCAGCTTATACGGAACCGTCTACGAGCAGTACTTC
CASSLYGTVYEQYF